The rows below give T cell receptor beta chains drawn from one sample of a study of T cell changes during pregnancy in multiple sclerosis. The data were produced by immunoSEQ multiplex PCR, yet TCRdb's version contains in-frame clones alone and is incomplete. The sample records some 40,000 clones, about 95% being singletons. The sequencing here drew on peripheral blood, taken in the third trimester of pregnancy. The receptors shown here come from a female donor with multiple sclerosis, enrolled in a pregnancy study. CDR3s leave out the opening cysteine and the closing phenylalanine or tryptophan.

j_gene,v_gene,CDR3aa
TRBJ2-3,TRBV5-1,ASSFSASEGSDTQY
TRBJ2-7,TRBV21-1,ASAQQGRTREQY
TRBJ2-1,TRBV5-4,ASSSDMKIDNEQF
TRBJ1-2,TRBV11-3,ASSLDGFGGLDYGYT
TRBJ2-1,TRBV28,ASSFRRGEGSYNEQF
TRBJ1-4,TRBV15,ATSTRENEKLF
TRBJ2-3,TRBV5-1,ASSIGAGGRTDTQY
TRBJ2-5,TRBV5-1,ASSLGDRADGETQY
TRBJ2-3,TRBV7-9,ASSLAPRQTTDTQY
TRBJ2-1,TRBV6-4,ASSEGTSGNNEQF
TRBJ1-2,TRBV4-3,ASSQELPGGYGYT
TRBJ1-6,TRBV27,ASSLWQGAGNSPLH
TRBJ2-1,TRBV5-6,ASSFRGSSYNEQF
TRBJ2-1,TRBV7-2,ASSLRPTTSGNNEQF
TRBJ1-2,TRBV7-9,ALAVSTGIYGYT
TRBJ1-2,TRBV19,ASSIRGQQELYGYT
TRBJ1-4,TRBV7-9,ASSLSLGEKLF
TRBJ2-3,TRBV9,ASSVGRSGRDTQY
TRBJ2-7,TRBV2,ASSEMLGTGAYEQY
TRBJ1-5,TRBV5-5,ASSLEGVQPQH
TRBJ2-1,TRBV7-9,ASSRAGVGNEQF
TRBJ2-5,TRBV9,ASSVGQAIQETQY
TRBJ1-2,TRBV4-3,ASSQGEGGYT
TRBJ1-1,TRBV5-4,ASGSGMNTEAF
TRBJ2-7,TRBV6-1,ASSEIDRGRYEQY
TRBJ1-5,TRBV28,ASSQRVSGFQPQH
TRBJ2-2,TRBV30,ASPGRQNTGELF
TRBJ2-2,TRBV30,ACTQLAVNTGELF
TRBJ2-1,TRBV7-3,ASSSTMTRRGEQF
TRBJ1-1,TRBV6-6,ASSSKRTGVEAF
TRBJ2-7,TRBV10-3,AISGTHRDEQY
TRBJ2-5,TRBV19,ASAGGIKETQY
TRBJ2-5,TRBV7-2,ASSSGLVISETQY
TRBJ1-5,TRBV6-6,ASIVQGGSNQPQH
TRBJ1-2,TRBV19,ASSIGTGYGYT